This T cell receptor (beta chain) was observed in a study of beta chain features in type 1 diabetes. Study in general: Age, gender and cell yields were similar between patients and healthy donors. Across the samples, approximately 98,000,000 sorted cells were examined in total. Study-wide findings and caveats: Sampled from patients, naive, central memory and Treg TCRB repertoires appeared more similar than those sampled from healthy donors.

All of the isolated RNA was reverse transcribed, so expressed TCRB transcripts were sequenced. Assay: immunoSEQ multiplex PCR; the TCRdb copy retains only in-frame clones and omits some. The table shows 350,000 to 450,000 clones, with about 15% occurring only once. There are a few counts of this clone. Its antigen is not known. The CDR3 length is 14 residues. Between the trimmed V and J ends, which lost 3 bases and 5 bases, there was a span of 11 bases. Germline-derived CDR1 and CDR2 are SGHTA and FQGNSA. Sequencing used naive CD4+ T cells from blood. This chain uses TRBV7-2 with TRBJ1-5, with unresolved D. This receptor was taken from a woman between 18 and 30 years old in good health. CDR3 in amino acids: CASSFTTGDQPQHF. CDR3 DNA: TGTGCCAGCAGCTTCACCACGGGAGATCAGCCCCAGCATTTT.